The rows below give T cell receptor beta chains drawn from one sample of a study of blood T cells in healthy people across ages. A single record per CDR3 protein comes from TCRdb applying MiXCR to the 5' RACE reads. This sample has 650,000 to 800,000 distinct CDR3 sequences, with roughly 44% found just once. The sample taken for sequencing was blood. The receptors stem from a man aged 55 to 70 in good health. The CDR3 runs from the conserved cysteine through the conserved F or W.

CDR3aa,v_gene,j_gene
CASSIGGETQYF,TRBV5-1,TRBJ2-5
CASSSSGAQEAQYF,TRBV13,TRBJ2-5
CASSPAGVNYGYTF,TRBV12-3/TRBV12-4,TRBJ1-2
CASSDLVNQETQYF,TRBV7-9,TRBJ2-5
CSAHNYEQYF,TRBV20-1,TRBJ2-7
CAITPTPGQGYGYTF,TRBV10-3,TRBJ1-2
CASSQDSRQQHGYTF,TRBV4-3,TRBJ1-2
CASSWTGDLSTNEKLFF,TRBV5-6,TRBJ1-4
CSARTSGGRTDTQYF,TRBV20-1,TRBJ2-3
CASSVGRGGQGEQFF,TRBV9,TRBJ2-1
CSAPNSGSVGQETQYF,TRBV20-1,TRBJ2-5
CASSLDWGARNSPLHF,TRBV5-6,TRBJ1-6
CASSFGRDRVDTEAFF,TRBV7-9,TRBJ1-1
CASKARTSYGYTF,TRBV6-2/TRBV6-3,TRBJ1-2